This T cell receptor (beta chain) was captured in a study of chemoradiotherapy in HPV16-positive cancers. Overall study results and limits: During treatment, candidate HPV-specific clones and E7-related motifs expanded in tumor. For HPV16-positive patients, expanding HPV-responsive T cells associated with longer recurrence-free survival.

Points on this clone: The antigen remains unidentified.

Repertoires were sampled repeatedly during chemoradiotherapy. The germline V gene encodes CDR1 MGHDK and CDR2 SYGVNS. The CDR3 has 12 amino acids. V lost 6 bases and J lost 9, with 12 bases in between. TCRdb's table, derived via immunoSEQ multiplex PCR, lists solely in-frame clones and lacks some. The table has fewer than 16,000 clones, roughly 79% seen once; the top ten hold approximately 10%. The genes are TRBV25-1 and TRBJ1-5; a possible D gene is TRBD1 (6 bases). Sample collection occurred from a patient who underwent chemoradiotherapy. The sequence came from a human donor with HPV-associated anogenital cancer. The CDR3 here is CASRDRFGPQHF. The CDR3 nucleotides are TGTGCCAGCAGAGACAGGTTTGGGCCCCAGCATTTT.